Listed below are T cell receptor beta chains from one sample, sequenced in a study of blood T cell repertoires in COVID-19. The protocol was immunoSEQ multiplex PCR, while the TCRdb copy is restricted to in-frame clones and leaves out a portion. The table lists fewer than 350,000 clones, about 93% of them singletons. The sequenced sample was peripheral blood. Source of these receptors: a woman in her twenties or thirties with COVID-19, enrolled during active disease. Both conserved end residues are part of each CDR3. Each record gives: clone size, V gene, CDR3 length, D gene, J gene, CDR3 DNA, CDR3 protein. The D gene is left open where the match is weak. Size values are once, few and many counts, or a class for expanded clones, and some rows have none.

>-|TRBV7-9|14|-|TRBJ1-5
TGTGCCAGCAGCTTAGGCCAGGGCAATCAGCCCCAGCATTTT
CASSLGQGNQPQHF
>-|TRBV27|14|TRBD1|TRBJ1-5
TGTGCCAGCAGTTTAGGGACAGGAGATCAGCCCCAGCATTTT
CASSLGTGDQPQHF
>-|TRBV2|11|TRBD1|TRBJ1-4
TGTGCCAGCAGTCGGGACAGCAACCTGTTTTTT
CASSRDSNLFF
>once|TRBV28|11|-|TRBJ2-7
TGTGCCAGCAGTTTATCTTTAGAGCAGTACTTC
CASSLSLEQYF
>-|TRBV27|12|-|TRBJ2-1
TGTGCCAGCATGGGGGGTTACAATGAGCAGTTCTTC
CASMGGYNEQFF
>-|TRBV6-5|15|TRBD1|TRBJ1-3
TGTGCCAGCAGTTACTCGCAGGGGGATGGAAACACCATATATTTT
CASSYSQGDGNTIYF
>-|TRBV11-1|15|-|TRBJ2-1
TGTGCCAGCAGCTTAGGTTCTAGCCGCTACAATGAGCAGTTCTTC
CASSLGSSRYNEQFF
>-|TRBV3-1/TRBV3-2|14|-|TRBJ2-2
TGTGCCAGCACCAGGGCCCCGGGCACCGGGGAGCTGTTTTTT
CASTRAPGTGELFF
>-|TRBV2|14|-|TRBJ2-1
TGTGCCAGCCACAGGGAGAGCTCCTACAATGAGCAGTTCTTC
CASHRESSYNEQFF
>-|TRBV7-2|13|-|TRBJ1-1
TGTGCCAGCAGCTTCTCAGGGGATACTGAAGCTTTCTTT
CASSFSGDTEAFF
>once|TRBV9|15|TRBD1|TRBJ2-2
TGTGCCAGCAGCGTAGGAGACAGGGTATACGGGGAGCTGTTTTTT
CASSVGDRVYGELFF
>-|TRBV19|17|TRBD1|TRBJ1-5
TGTGCCAGTAGTATAAGCGCAAGGGGGCGCGGCAATCAGCCCCAGCATTTT
CASSISARGRGNQPQHF
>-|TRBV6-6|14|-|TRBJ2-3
TGTGCCAGCAGTTCCGGTGGTGGTCCAGATACGCAGTATTTT
CASSSGGGPDTQYF
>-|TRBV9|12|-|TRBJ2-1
TGTGCCAGCAGCGTCGGGTACAATGAGCAGTTCTTC
CASSVGYNEQFF